This T cell receptor beta chain was recovered during a study of blood T cell repertoires in COVID-19. About the study: Both acute and convalescent COVID-19 samples were obtained from the United States, Italy and Spain. T cells, B-cell-depleted T cells, or PBMCs provided the cDNA or gDNA that served as material.

Profiled with immunoSEQ multiplex PCR; TCRdb holds only in-frame clones, not every one. The sample has approximately 83,000 clones, around 79% seen once. Germline V gene sequence: CDR1 SGHTA, CDR2 FQGNSA. V was shortened by 4 bases and J by 8 bases, with 14 bases between the two germline ends. This CDR3 comprises 13 residues. This clonotype was sampled from a woman aged 80 or over with acute or convalescent COVID-19. The rearrangement links TRBV7-2 to TRBJ1-2, with D tentatively TRBD1 (6 bases). Material for sequencing was peripheral blood. CDR3 nucleotide sequence: TGTGCCAGCAGCTCGGGGGGGGCCTACGGCTACACCTTC. Encoded protein: CASSSGGAYGYTF.